This entry lists 16 T cell receptor beta chains sequenced from one sample in a study of T-cell memory formation after mild COVID-19 (dated by TCRdb to the early 2020s). Library construction relied on 5' RACE. For sequencing, an Illumina NovaSeq 6000 was employed. Starting from the raw public reads, TCRdb applied fastp trimming at Q25, assembled clones with MiXCR and retained in-frame beta chains. A single entry per CDR3 protein holds the most common genes and DNA from its merged rows. For this sample the table gives some 210,000 distinct CDR3 sequences, of which around 20% were detected only once. The biggest ten clones account for about 2.4% of the sample. Sequences were obtained from PBMCs or a T cell subset sorted from them (not recorded which). These TCRs come from an adult woman who had mild COVID-19 (a few samples of this study predate the infection). The sample titles of this study are shuffled in the database, so cell type and time point are left out; the donor was told from shared clones.

V is TRBV24-1 and J is TRBJ2-1; 10 positions agree with TRBD2. The germline gives CDR1 KGHDR, CDR2 SFDVKD. Unmatched junction bases numbered 7, after V lost 2 bases and J lost 7 bases. The CDR3 is 16 amino acids. CDR3 protein: CATSDYGTSASNEQFF. The CDR3 coding sequence is TGTGCCACCAGTGATTACGGGACTAGCGCCTCAAATGAGCAGTTCTTC.

This clonotype was recorded a few times. This chain's CDR3 is CASSLAGYNQPQHF. CDR3 in DNA: TGTGCCAGCAGTTTAGCGGGGTACAATCAGCCCCAGCATTTT. The chain recombines TRBV12-3 or TRBV12-4 with TRBJ1-5; D is ambiguous. CDR3 length: 14 amino acids. V was pared by 0 bases and J by 3 bases, with 6 bases between.

This chain joins TRBV9 and TRBJ2-3, with D uncertain. V dropped 4 bases and J dropped 6 bases, with 12 bases sitting between them. This CDR3 contains 13 residues. Germline assignment: CDR1 SGDLS and CDR2 YYNGEE. The DNA for the CDR3 is TGTGCCAGCAGCCCCTATCTTTTTGATACGCAGTATTTT. The encoded protein is CASSPYLFDTQYF.

This clonotype was observed a few times. This chain links TRBV5-1 with TRBJ2-7; weak D call: TRBD2 (5 bases). CDR3 length: 11 residues. Germline V gene sequence: CDR1 SGHRS, CDR2 YFSETQ. Trimming took 2 bases from V and 7 from J, leaving 7 bases between them. CDR3 nucleotides: TGCGCCAGCAGCTTCGGGGAGGAGCAGTACTTC. This translates into CASSFGEEQYF.

The sample holds a few counts of this clonotype. One end of the junction does not line up with germline, which may come from a read error. The chain recombines TRBV7-8 with TRBJ2-5; D not certain. CDR1 is SGHVS, CDR2 FQNEAQ, per germline. The CDR3 is 13 residues long. The CDR3 region is CASSSPSRPSWFF. The CDR3 DNA is TGTGCCAGCAGCTCCCCCTCCCGACCTTCCTGGTTCTTC.

This clonotype has a count of ten or more. The chain has TRBV12-3 or TRBV12-4 and TRBJ1-2, with TRBD1 matching 7 bases. V shed 1 base, J shed 8 bases, and the junction held 7 bases outside the gene matches. This CDR3 region has 14 residues. In DNA, the CDR3 is TGTGCCAGCAGTTTAGGAACAGGGGAGTCGGGCTACACCTTC. Residues: CASSLGTGESGYTF.

This chain joins TRBV4-1 and TRBJ1-2; TRBD1 matches 7 bases. CDR3 length: 15 amino acids. J gave up 3 bases and V 0 bases, and 4 bases lay outside the gene matches. Germline CDR1 reads MGHRA; CDR2 reads YSYEKL. CDR3 region: CASSQDPGGHYGYTF. The CDR3 DNA reads TGCGCCAGCAGCCAAGATCCAGGGGGTCACTATGGCTACACCTTC.

The sample holds many counts of this clonotype. The chain employs TRBV5-1 and TRBJ2-7, with TRBD1 matching over 9 bases. The V segment lost 4 bases and the J segment 8 bases; nucleotides outside the gene matches: 4. Germline loops: CDR1 SGHRS, CDR2 YFSETQ. The CDR3 is 12 residues long. The chain's CDR3 is CASSPGQGQQYF. The CDR3, as DNA: TGCGCCAGCAGCCCGGGACAGGGCCAGCAGTACTTC. The full variable domain, rest sourced from reference TRBV5-1 and TRBJ2-7, is KAGVTQTPRYLIKTRGQQVTLSCSPISGHRSVSWYQQTPGQGLQFLFEYFSETQRNKGNFPGRFSGRQFSNSRSEMNVSTLELGDSALYLCASSPGQGQQYFGPGTRLTVT.

This clonotype has only a few counts. V gene TRBV6-2 or TRBV6-3 combines with J gene TRBJ2-7; D uncertain. Trimming cost V 2 bases and J 8 bases, with 10 bases left between them. The CDR3 has 12 residues. Germline-derived CDR1 and CDR2 are MNHEY and SVGEGT. As DNA, the CDR3 is TGTGCCAGCAGTTACGCTTTTGAGAAGCAGTACTTC. This encodes CASSYAFEKQYF.

This clonotype was observed a few times. J is TRBJ1-5 and V is TRBV28; D gene ambiguous. Germline CDR1 and CDR2: MDHEN and SYDVKM. CDR3 length equals 15 residues. The V and J ends lost 2 bases and 2 bases respectively, with 10 bases between them. CDR3 in amino acids: CASSLRHGGNQPQHF. CDR3 sequence (DNA): TGTGCCAGCAGTTTAAGGCACGGCGGCAATCAGCCCCAGCATTTT.

The rearrangement links TRBV24-1 to TRBJ2-7, with unresolved D. Looked up from germline, CDR1 is KGHDR and CDR2 is SFDVKD. V was shortened by 3 bases and J by 9 bases, with 17 bases between the two germline ends. The CDR3 covers 14 residues. The CDR3 sequence is CATSDPTSTTMQYF. The CDR3 bases are TGTGCCACCAGTGATCCCACCTCCACTACGATGCAGTACTTC.

This clonotype has only a few counts. This chain connects TRBV20-1 to TRBJ2-3, with TRBD2 matching over 12 bases. CDR1 and CDR2 from the germline V gene are DFQATT and SNEGSKA (reference sequence). The trim removed 0 bases at V and 6 bases at J, leaving 7 bases unmatched. The CDR3 length is 16 residues. In nucleotides, the CDR3 is TGCAGTGCTAGAGACCTAGCGGGAGGGCCTTGGGATACGCAGTATTTT. It encodes CSARDLAGGPWDTQYF.

This clonotype was found a few times. The chain is built from TRBV10-3 and TRBJ2-7; 7 bases line up with TRBD2. This CDR3 comprises 16 residues. V was clipped by 0 bases and J by 0 bases; unmatched bases: 5. From germline, CDR1 is ENHRY and CDR2 SYGVKD. The CDR3 bases are TGTGCCATCAGTGAGTCGAAGCGGGGAAACTCCTACGAGCAGTACTTC. It is translated as CAISESKRGNSYEQYF.

CDR3: CSVGRQGAYEQYF. In nucleotides, the CDR3 is TGCAGCGTTGGAAGGCAGGGGGCCTACGAGCAGTACTTC. V usage is TRBV29-1 and J usage is TRBJ2-7; 7 bases are a match to TRBD1. The V segment lost 4 bases and the J segment 2 bases; nucleotides outside the gene matches: 5. The CDR3 runs to 13 residues. Germline-derived CDR1 and CDR2 are SQVTM and ANQGSEA.

This clonotype was seen more than once but under ten times. The CDR3 loop is CATSDNEGGGAYNEQFF. The CDR3 DNA is TGTGCCACCAGTGATAATGAGGGCGGGGGAGCCTACAATGAGCAGTTCTTC. V and J are TRBV24-1 and TRBJ2-1, with TRBD2 identical over 7 bases. Germline V gene lookup returns CDR1 KGHDR and CDR2 SFDVKD. The CDR3 length is 17 residues. Trimming at V came to 3 bases and at J to 2 bases, leaving 9 bases not matched to a gene.

The chain couples TRBV18 to TRBJ2-5; 9 bases align to TRBD2. CDR3 size: 14 residues. The trim removed 1 base at V and 3 bases at J, leaving 0 bases unmatched. From germline, CDR1 is KGHSH and CDR2 LQKENI. CDR3 region: CASSPRLAEETQYF. The CDR3 DNA is TGTGCCAGCTCACCACGACTAGCGGAAGAGACCCAGTACTTC.